This T cell receptor beta chain was found in a study of identical twins. General study points: The authors drew conclusions from cross-sectional statistical analysis rather than following the same donors. In zero-insertion analyses, partial confounding could arise from invariant MAIT and iNKT cells.

Template switching added a universal primer site, and cDNA bore unique molecular identifiers. TCRdb independently ran MiXCR on the 5' RACE reads; one entry per CDR3 protein. In the table there are around 240,000 distinct CDR3 sequences, roughly 7% of which are singletons. This clonotype was recorded at least ten times. Its target is unknown. Everyone who donated was a healthy Caucasian. This sample also belongs to another study, concerning yellow fever vaccine responses in identical twins.

The sequence was obtained from a young woman in good health. Sequencing used memory (CD45RO+) T cells sorted from blood.

The CDR3 DNA is TGTGCCAGCAGTGAATATATCGGCAGCCTTAATGAAAAACTGTTTTTT. Protein: CASSEYIGSLNEKLFF. The J gene is TRBJ1-4, the V gene TRBV25-1; unclear D gene. The CDR3 length is 16 residues. V was clipped by 0 bases and J by 4 bases, with 12 bases between them. The germline V gene encodes CDR1 MGHDK and CDR2 SYGVNS.